The rows below give T cell receptor beta chains drawn from one sample of a study of molecular identifiers for immune sequencing clone quantification. In TCRdb, the PCR reads were re-called with MiXCR into one record per CDR3 protein. Of roughly 65,000 distinct CDR3 sequences listed, about 17% are singletons. Input material: naive CD8+ T cells from blood, with Jurkat cell RNA spiked in. These receptors originate from a human donor in good health. Some libraries in this study had Jurkat cell RNA spiked in. The conserved cysteine and the conserved F or W are not part of the CDR3 here. The D gene is left open where the match is weak. The size field is filled for only some rows; it gives once, few, many or a size class.

J gene | V gene | clone size | D gene | CDR3 protein
TRBJ2-4 | TRBV12-3/TRBV12-4 | many | TRBD2 | ASSLHPVAGGKNIQY
TRBJ2-3 | TRBV9 | many | - | ASSVGTDTQY
TRBJ1-5 | TRBV7-8 | - | - | AGSSFWDNQPQH
TRBJ2-7 | TRBV7-9 | - | TRBD2 | ASSWTSGRFHEQY
TRBJ1-1 | TRBV2 | few | - | ASRAGGFGTEAF
TRBJ2-4 | TRBV5-1 | many | TRBD1 | ASSSGTGGVGAKNIQY
TRBJ2-3 | TRBV27 | many | TRBD1 | ASSFGTVSSDTQY
TRBJ2-3 | TRBV2 | many | TRBD2 | ASSDPGLAVTDTQY
TRBJ1-1 | TRBV3-1 | many | - | ASSNYLELNTEAF
TRBJ1-6 | TRBV30 | many | TRBD1 | AWSPGQGNSPLH
TRBJ2-3 | TRBV6-2/TRBV6-3 | many | - | ASSLVAADTQY
TRBJ1-2 | TRBV12-3/TRBV12-4 | few | - | ASGPDLDYGYT
TRBJ2-1 | TRBV20-1 | - | TRBD2 | SATSGLGYNEQF
TRBJ1-5 | TRBV30 | many | TRBD1 | AWSLGQGRYSNQPQH
TRBJ2-1 | TRBV7-9 | few | TRBD2 | ASSRTSGEQF
TRBJ2-1 | TRBV7-6 | few | - | ASSSFGSSYNEQF
TRBJ2-7 | TRBV7-9 | few | - | ASSLTTGRKSYEQY
TRBJ2-5 | TRBV29-1 | - | TRBD2 | SVEDGTSGSGETQY
TRBJ2-7 | TRBV7-6 | once | TRBD1 | ASSLGTGGAEQY
TRBJ2-1 | TRBV20-1 | - | - | SAMRSGYNEQF
TRBJ2-7 | TRBV7-6 | many | TRBD1 | ASSLVLGQGATYEQY
TRBJ2-1 | TRBV15 | many | - | ATSGGQVGASHNEQF
TRBJ2-1 | TRBV9 | many | TRBD1 | ASQGPGQGEYGSYNEQF
TRBJ2-2 | TRBV4-3 | many | - | ASSQEGGLAGLFTGELF
TRBJ2-7 | TRBV6-1 | few | TRBD1 | ASRAWTGNEQY
TRBJ2-1 | TRBV24-1 | - | - | ATSESTYNEQF
TRBJ1-4 | TRBV27 | few | - | ASSLFAGGQGEKLF
TRBJ2-7 | TRBV20-1 | many | - | SASRLADSYEQY
TRBJ2-7 | TRBV20-1 | many | - | SARGGYPPNEQY
TRBJ2-2 | TRBV2 | - | TRBD2 | ATRLAGEGAGELF
TRBJ1-5 | TRBV19 | many | - | ASSIMVAIGGHGNQPQH
TRBJ2-3 | TRBV4-1 | many | - | ASSQQARDTLGDTQY
TRBJ2-2 | TRBV5-1 | many | TRBD2 | ASSIKGLADNTGELF
TRBJ1-4 | TRBV2 | many | - | ASRDLQGRTLNEKLF
TRBJ2-5 | TRBV19 | many | - | ASSIDERAQETQY
TRBJ2-7 | TRBV27 | many | - | ASSSGRHYEQY
TRBJ2-1 | TRBV6-5 | many | - | ASSYGYNEQF
TRBJ2-7 | TRBV4-3 | many | TRBD1 | ASSQDWRDRGSEQY
TRBJ2-5 | TRBV12-5 | few | - | ASGQGGGTETQY
TRBJ2-5 | TRBV12-5 | many | - | ASGLVDGGDRETQY
TRBJ2-3 | TRBV9 | many | - | ASSVEGGRGDTQY
TRBJ1-1 | TRBV4-1 | few | - | ASSQNSGTEAF
TRBJ2-1 | TRBV13 | - | TRBD2 | ASSPFGAGVYEQF
TRBJ1-6 | TRBV5-6 | many | - | ASSPPTRGSPLH
TRBJ2-5 | TRBV5-6 | many | - | ASSNGGSQETQY
TRBJ2-1 | TRBV5-5 | - | TRBD2 | ASSWFHAGGPNEQF
TRBJ2-3 | TRBV7-2 | many | - | ASSLAFRGEVTDTQY
TRBJ2-3 | TRBV4-2 | many | TRBD2 | ASSQEELAGVTDTQY
TRBJ2-7 | TRBV6-5 | many | - | ASSYSRTTEQY
TRBJ1-1 | TRBV2 | - | TRBD1 | ASRTGGYLNTEAF
TRBJ1-1 | TRBV11-2 | many | - | ASSLSFTEAF
TRBJ2-7 | TRBV27 | many | TRBD1 | ASSPNRQGREQY
TRBJ2-7 | TRBV29-1 | few | TRBD1 | SVEQGAYEQY
TRBJ2-1 | TRBV19 | few | - | ASSIMGVPRNEQF
TRBJ2-7 | TRBV12-3/TRBV12-4 | - | - | ASSFAGSAYEQY